The T cell receptor (beta chain) under discussion was sequenced for a study of blood T cell repertoires in COVID-19. Per the germline V gene, CDR1 is LGHDT and CDR2 is YNNKEL (reference sequence). This CDR3 is built from 14 residues. The germline V and J ends were trimmed by 3 bases and 2 bases, with 9 bases remaining between them. Sequencing was performed with immunoSEQ multiplex PCR; in TCRdb, only in-frame clones are kept and a portion is missing. The table includes a few hundred thousand clones, 75% to 90% detected once. This clone was seen once. The chain recombines TRBV3-1 (or the pseudogene TRBV3-2) with TRBJ2-3, with D hard to call. What was sequenced was peripheral blood. The TCR was taken from a woman in her 70s with acute or convalescent COVID-19. CDR3 sequence (DNA): TGTGCCAGCAGCCACCGACTTAACACAGATACGCAGTATTTT. It translates to CASSHRLNTDTQYF.